This T cell receptor beta chain was identified during a study of OX40 agonist ivuxolimab in advanced cancers. Regarding the complete study: Ivuxolimab was a fully human IgG2 agonistic monoclonal antibody targeting the costimulatory receptor OX40 (CD134). The paper covers the monotherapy dose-escalation part of the phase I ivuxolimab trial, which included N ≈ 50 patients. Patients were allowed to have had prior anti-PD-1, anti-PD-L1 or anti-CTLA-4 therapy, and around 37% of the dose-escalation patients had previously received checkpoint inhibitors. The purpose of peripheral TCRbeta sequencing was to test whether ivuxolimab changed TCR sequence diversity and led to clonal T-cell expansion. In the dose-escalation cohort, approximately 82% of patients were male, and the mean age was approximately 60 years with a range of 23 to 79. Three dose-escalation patients achieved partial responses, one with hepatocellular carcinoma and two with cutaneous melanoma. Intravenous ivuxolimab was administered to patients every 2 weeks at six dose levels: 0.01, 0.1, 0.3, 1.5, 3 and 10 mg/kg. Of the approximately 50 dose-escalation patients, hepatocellular carcinoma was present in approximately 20, melanoma in roughly 15, renal cell carcinoma in 9 and head and neck cancer in 9.

Beyond this particular receptor, the publication reports: Low levels of normalized T-cell clonal expansion were also seen in some patients who did not respond. At doses from 0.1 to 3.0 mg/kg, clonal expansion was seen in both CD4+ and CD8+ blood T cells between baseline and week 6. After ivuxolimab, more expanded clones were found on average in CD8+ T cells than in CD4+ T cells. In the 0.1-3.0 mg/kg groups, partial responders were among the patients with the lowest normalized peripheral clonal expansion, particularly in CD8+ T cells. The antigen specificity of the peripheral T cells that underwent clonal expansion was not determined.

Patients with autoimmune disease history or receiving systemic immunosuppression were excluded from the trial. Peripheral blood for TCR sequencing was collected from all dose cohorts at baseline, on cycle 4 day 1, and on cycle 7 day 1. Samples were obtained from an open-label, multicenter, first-in-human phase I dose-escalation trial of ivuxolimab. The trial enrolled adults with locally advanced or metastatic head and neck squamous cell, hepatocellular, melanoma or renal cell carcinoma. CD4+ and CD8+ T cells were sorted separately from peripheral blood before TCR sequencing. In regard to this clone: Its target antigen remains unknown. Base qualities are missing; no much larger clone stands one base away.

Reading the germline V gene (reference sequence) gives CDR1 LNHDA and CDR2 SQIVND. Trimmed from V: 5 bases; trimmed from J: 0 bases; junction bases lacking a gene match: 8. From its cysteine to its phenylalanine, the CDR3 spans 17 amino acids. Left in the record is the CDR3 DNA by itself, 51 bases read in frame from the first base. To sequence the TCRbeta CDR3 region, genomic DNA was isolated from the sorted cells. TCRbeta CDR3 regions were sequenced using the immunoSEQ Assay. TCRdb took this table from immuneACCESS and kept in-frame rearrangements with V and J called. Such tables lack part of the clones; where checked against another copy, unresolved V genes explain under half of the gap, and the rest is unexplained. The sample contains around 69,000 clones, roughly 84% of them found a single time. Together, the top ten hold under 2% of the sample.

Sequencing was performed on CD4+ or CD8+ T cells sorted from blood, taken in a trial of the OX40 agonist ivuxolimab. Here the chain combines TRBV19 and TRBJ1-5; a stretch of 9 junction bases matches TRBD1. The TCR was taken from an adult with an advanced solid tumor such as melanoma, head and neck, liver or kidney cancer. The CDR3 protein: CASSPRDRVYSNQPQHF. The DNA is TGTGCCAGTAGTCCCCGGGACAGGGTTTATAGCAATCAGCCCCAGCATTTT.